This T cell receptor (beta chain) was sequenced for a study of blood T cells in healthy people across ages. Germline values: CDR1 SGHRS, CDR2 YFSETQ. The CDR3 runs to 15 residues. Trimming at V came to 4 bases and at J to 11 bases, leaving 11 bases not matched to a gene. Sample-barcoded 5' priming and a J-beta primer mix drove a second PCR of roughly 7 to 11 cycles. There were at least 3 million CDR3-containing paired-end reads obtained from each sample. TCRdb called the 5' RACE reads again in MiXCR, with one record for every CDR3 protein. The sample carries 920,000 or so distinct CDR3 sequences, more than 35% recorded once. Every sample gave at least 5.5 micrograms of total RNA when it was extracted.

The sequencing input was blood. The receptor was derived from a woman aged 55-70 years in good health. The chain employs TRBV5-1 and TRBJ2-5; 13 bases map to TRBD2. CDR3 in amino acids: CASSTGLAGTGEQYF. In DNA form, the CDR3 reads TGCGCCAGCAGCACGGGACTAGCGGGGACCGGGGAGCAGTACTTC.